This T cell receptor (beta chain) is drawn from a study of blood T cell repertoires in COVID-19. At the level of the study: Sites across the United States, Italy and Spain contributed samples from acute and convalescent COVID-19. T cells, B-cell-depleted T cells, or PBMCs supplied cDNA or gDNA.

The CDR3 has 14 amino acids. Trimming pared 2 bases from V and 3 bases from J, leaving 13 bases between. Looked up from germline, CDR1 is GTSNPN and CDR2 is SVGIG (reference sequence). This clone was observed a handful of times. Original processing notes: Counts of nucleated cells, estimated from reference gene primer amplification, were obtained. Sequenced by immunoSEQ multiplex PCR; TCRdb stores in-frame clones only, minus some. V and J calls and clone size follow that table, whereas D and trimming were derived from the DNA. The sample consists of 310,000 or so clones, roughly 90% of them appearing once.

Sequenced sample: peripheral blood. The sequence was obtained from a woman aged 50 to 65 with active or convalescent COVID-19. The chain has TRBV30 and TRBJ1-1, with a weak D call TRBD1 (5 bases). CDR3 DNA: TGTGCCTGGAGTCCAAGACGACAGTACACTGAAGCTTTCTTT. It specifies CAWSPRRQYTEAFF.